The source of this TCR beta chain is a study of blood T cell repertoires in COVID-19. Across the study: Both acute and convalescent COVID-19 samples were obtained from the United States, Italy and Spain.

The CDR3 length is 15 residues. Germline assignment: CDR1 MRHNA and CDR2 SNTAGT. V lost 4 bases and J lost 6; bases outside the gene matches: 6. TCRdb's copy holds only in-frame clones and misses some; the assay was immunoSEQ multiplex PCR. The sample yields more than 150,000 clones, 84% seen once. The receptor's source is a woman between 45 and 65 years old with acute or convalescent COVID-19. The sample consisted of peripheral blood. The chain links TRBV6-4 to TRBJ2-1; 10 nucleotides line up with TRBD2. CDR3 sequence (DNA): TGTGCCAGCAGTGGAGCTAGCGGGAGTACCAATGAGCAGTTCTTC. It codes for CASSGASGSTNEQFF.